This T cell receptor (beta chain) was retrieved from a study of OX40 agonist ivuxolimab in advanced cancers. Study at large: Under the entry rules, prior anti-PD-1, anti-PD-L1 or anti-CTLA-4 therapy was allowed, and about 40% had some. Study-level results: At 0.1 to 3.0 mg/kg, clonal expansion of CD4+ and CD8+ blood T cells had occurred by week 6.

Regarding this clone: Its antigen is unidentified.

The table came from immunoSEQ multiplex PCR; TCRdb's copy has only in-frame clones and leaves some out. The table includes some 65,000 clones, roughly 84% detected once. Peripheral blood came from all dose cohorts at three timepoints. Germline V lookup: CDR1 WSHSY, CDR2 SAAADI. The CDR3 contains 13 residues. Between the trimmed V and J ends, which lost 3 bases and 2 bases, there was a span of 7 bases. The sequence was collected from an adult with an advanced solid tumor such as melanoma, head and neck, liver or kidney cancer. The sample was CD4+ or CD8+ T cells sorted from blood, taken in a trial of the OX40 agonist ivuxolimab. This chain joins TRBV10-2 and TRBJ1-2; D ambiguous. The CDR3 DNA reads TGCGCCAGCAGTGAATCCTTCAACTATGGCTACACCTTC. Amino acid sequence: CASSESFNYGYTF.